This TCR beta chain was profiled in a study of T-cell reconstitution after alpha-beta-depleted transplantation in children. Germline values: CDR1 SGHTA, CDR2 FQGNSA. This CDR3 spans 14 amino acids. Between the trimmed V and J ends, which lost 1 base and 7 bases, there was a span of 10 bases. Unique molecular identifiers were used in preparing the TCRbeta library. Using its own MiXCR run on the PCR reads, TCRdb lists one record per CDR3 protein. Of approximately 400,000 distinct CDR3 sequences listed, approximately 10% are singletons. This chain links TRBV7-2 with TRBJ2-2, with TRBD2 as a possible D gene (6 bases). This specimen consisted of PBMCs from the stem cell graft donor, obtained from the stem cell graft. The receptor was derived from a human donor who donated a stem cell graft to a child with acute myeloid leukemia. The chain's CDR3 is CASSLVDYHGELFF. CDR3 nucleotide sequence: TGTGCCAGCAGCTTAGTGGACTACCACGGGGAGCTGTTTTTT.